These T cell receptor beta chains were read from a single sample in a study of blood T cell repertoires in COVID-19. This table comes from immunoSEQ multiplex PCR, and its TCRdb copy is limited to in-frame clones, with some not included. This sample has about 170,000 clones; under 90% occur once, and the top ten carry roughly 15%. The source material was peripheral blood. The receptors stem from a woman in her 70s with COVID-19, enrolled during active disease. Each CDR3 is given with its conserved first and last residue. The order of the fields is V gene, clone size, D gene, J gene, CDR3 DNA, CDR3 protein. A D gene is named only where the DNA matches it firmly. A row's size may be missing; if present it is once, few, many or a size class.

V: TRBV24-1; size: .; D: .; J: TRBJ2-1; DNA: TGTGCCACCAGTGATTCGGGTTTGGAGGGGTACAATGAGCAGTTCTTC; CDR3: CATSDSGLEGYNEQFF
V: TRBV27; size: .; D: .; J: TRBJ2-7; DNA: TGTGCCAGCAGTTTAAGGCTAGCCCACGAGCAGTACTTC; CDR3: CASSLRLAHEQYF
V: TRBV6-1; size: once; D: .; J: TRBJ1-6; DNA: TGTGCCAGCAGTGAATACAGCTCCTATAATTCACCCCTCCACTTT; CDR3: CASSEYSSYNSPLHF
V: TRBV7-2; size: once; D: .; J: TRBJ2-3; DNA: TGTGCCAGCAGCTTACTCGGCACAGATACGCAGTATTTT; CDR3: CASSLLGTDTQYF
V: TRBV29-1; size: .; D: .; J: TRBJ2-2; DNA: TGCAGCGTTGCCCCAGGATCCACCGGGGAGCTGTTTTTT; CDR3: CSVAPGSTGELFF
V: TRBV6-5; size: .; D: TRBD2; J: TRBJ2-4; DNA: TGTGCCACTTCCTTTAGCGGGAGATCGAGAAACATTCAGTACTTC; CDR3: CATSFSGRSRNIQYF
V: TRBV19; size: .; D: TRBD1; J: TRBJ1-4; DNA: TGTGCCAGTAGAAGGGGACAGGGCAGGCGGCCGGACGAAAAACTGTTTTTT; CDR3: CASRRGQGRRPDEKLFF
V: TRBV6-2/TRBV6-3; size: .; D: .; J: TRBJ2-2; DNA: TGTGCCAGCAGTCCACAGGTCACCGGGGAGCTGTTTTTT; CDR3: CASSPQVTGELFF
V: TRBV7-9; size: .; D: .; J: TRBJ2-7; DNA: TGTGCCAGCAGCACCGGGGGAACCGAGAAGGCCTACGAGCAGTACTTC; CDR3: CASSTGGTEKAYEQYF
V: TRBV6-4; size: once; D: .; J: TRBJ2-2; DNA: TGTGCCAGCAGTGACGATCTGGACAGCGGGGAGCTGTTTTTT; CDR3: CASSDDLDSGELFF
V: TRBV5-1; size: .; D: .; J: TRBJ1-2; DNA: TGCGCCAGCAGCTTGGGAGGGAATGACTATGGCTACACCTTC; CDR3: CASSLGGNDYGYTF
V: TRBV24-1; size: .; D: .; J: TRBJ2-5; DNA: TGTGCCACCAGTGGTGGGGGGAACCAAGAGACCCAGTACTTC; CDR3: CATSGGGNQETQYF
V: TRBV9; size: few; D: .; J: TRBJ1-1; DNA: TGTGCCAGCAGCGTAGCTGGGGGGGCGGGCACTGAAGCTTTCTTT; CDR3: CASSVAGGAGTEAFF
V: TRBV30; size: .; D: .; J: TRBJ2-7; DNA: TGTGCCTGGAGGGCGGACAGTTCGTACGAGCAGTACTTC; CDR3: CAWRADSSYEQYF
V: TRBV11-3; size: once; D: .; J: TRBJ1-2; DNA: TGTGCCAGCTTTGTACTTAACTATGGCTACACCTTC; CDR3: CASFVLNYGYTF
V: TRBV6-5; size: .; D: .; J: TRBJ2-7; DNA: TGTGCCAGCGCCCTCCAAGGACAGCAATCCTACGAGCAGTACTTC; CDR3: CASALQGQQSYEQYF
V: TRBV9; size: few; D: .; J: TRBJ2-5; DNA: TGTGCCAGCAGCGTAGGAGGAGGTCTACGCGAGACCCAGTACTTC; CDR3: CASSVGGGLRETQYF
V: TRBV6-5; size: few; D: .; J: TRBJ1-1; DNA: TGTGCCAGCAGCCGGGGGGTAGCGAACACTGAAGCTTTCTTT; CDR3: CASSRGVANTEAFF
V: TRBV6-1; size: .; D: .; J: TRBJ1-5; DNA: TGTGCCAGCAGTGGACTAGGGGTTGGGGGGTATCAGCCCCAGCATTTT; CDR3: CASSGLGVGGYQPQHF
V: TRBV30; size: .; D: .; J: TRBJ1-3; DNA: TGTGCCTGGAGTGTACAGGGAAACACCATATATTTT; CDR3: CAWSVQGNTIYF
V: TRBV10-3; size: .; D: .; J: TRBJ2-7; DNA: TGTGCCATCAGTGGGGCAGGGGGGCCCTACGAGCAGTACTTC; CDR3: CAISGAGGPYEQYF
V: TRBV27; size: .; D: .; J: TRBJ1-2; DNA: TGTGCCAGCAGTTTATACCAGGCCCAAGGGGGTGGCTACACCTTC; CDR3: CASSLYQAQGGGYTF
V: TRBV28; size: .; D: TRBD1; J: TRBJ1-4; DNA: TGTGCCAGTGCCGGGACAGTTAATGAAAAACTGTTTTTT; CDR3: CASAGTVNEKLFF
V: TRBV18; size: .; D: .; J: TRBJ2-6; DNA: TGTGCCACCAATTCCGGCTCTGGGGCCAACGTCCTGACTTTC; CDR3: CATNSGSGANVLTF
V: TRBV30; size: once; D: TRBD2; J: TRBJ2-7; DNA: TGTGCCTGGAGCCTGGGAGGGTCCGGAGGCTACGAGCAGTACTTC; CDR3: CAWSLGGSGGYEQYF
V: TRBV28; size: .; D: .; J: TRBJ2-7; DNA: TGTGCCAGCAGTTCTGAACTCGAGCAGTACTTC; CDR3: CASSSELEQYF
V: TRBV20-1; size: .; D: TRBD2; J: TRBJ2-7; DNA: TGCAGTGGACTAGCGGGGCGGGAGCAGTACTTC; CDR3: CSGLAGREQYF
V: TRBV7-9; size: .; D: TRBD2; J: TRBJ2-1; DNA: TGTGCCAGCAGCTTAAAGACTAGCGACAATGAGCAGTTCTTC; CDR3: CASSLKTSDNEQFF
V: TRBV24-1; size: .; D: .; J: TRBJ2-3; DNA: TGTGCCACCAGTGATTTGGACTATTATACGCAGTATTTT; CDR3: CATSDLDYYTQYF
V: TRBV5-6; size: .; D: .; J: TRBJ1-6; DNA: TGTGCCAGCAGCCGTCCGGGACTCTATAATTCACCCCTCCACTTT; CDR3: CASSRPGLYNSPLHF
V: TRBV20-1; size: .; D: .; J: TRBJ1-2; DNA: TGCAGTCCAAAGTGGGCAGGGGGCTACACCTTC; CDR3: CSPKWAGGYTF
V: TRBV25-1; size: few; D: .; J: TRBJ1-6; DNA: TGTGCCAGCAGTGAATTAAGGGCCAGGGATAATTCACCCCTCCACTTT; CDR3: CASSELRARDNSPLHF
V: TRBV27; size: .; D: TRBD1; J: TRBJ2-7; DNA: TGTGCCACTAAAACCGGGACAGGGACCTACGAGCAGTACTTC; CDR3: CATKTGTGTYEQYF
V: TRBV9; size: once; D: .; J: TRBJ1-4; DNA: TGTGCCAGCAGCGTGACAGGTGACGGAGAAAAACTGTTTTTT; CDR3: CASSVTGDGEKLFF
V: TRBV30; size: .; D: .; J: TRBJ2-3; DNA: TGTGCCTGGAGTGTCCTCAGCACAGATACGCAGTATTTT; CDR3: CAWSVLSTDTQYF
V: TRBV3-1/TRBV3-2; size: .; D: .; J: TRBJ1-5; DNA: TGTGCCAGCAGCCAAGAGGGCACGGGGACACAGCCCCAGCATTTT; CDR3: CASSQEGTGTQPQHF
V: TRBV14; size: .; D: TRBD2; J: TRBJ2-2; DNA: TGTGCCAGCAGCCGACTAGCGGGAGACGGGGAGCTGTTTTTT; CDR3: CASSRLAGDGELFF
V: TRBV6-1; size: .; D: TRBD1; J: TRBJ1-4; DNA: TGTGCCAGCAGTGGGGACAGGGGGGACACTAATGAAAAACTGTTTTTT; CDR3: CASSGDRGDTNEKLFF
V: TRBV7-8; size: .; D: TRBD2; J: TRBJ2-5; DNA: TGTGCCAGCAGCTTAGCGCTAGCGGGAGTCGAGACCCAGTACTTC; CDR3: CASSLALAGVETQYF
V: TRBV4-1; size: few; D: TRBD1; J: TRBJ1-1; DNA: TGCGCCAGCAGCCTGAATATAGGGACAGGGGGCGCGGGAGCTTTCTTT; CDR3: CASSLNIGTGGAGAFF
V: TRBV6-2/TRBV6-3; size: once; D: .; J: TRBJ1-5; DNA: TGTGCCAGCAGTGTCGACAGGCCCCCGTATCAGCCCCAGCATTTT; CDR3: CASSVDRPPYQPQHF
V: TRBV28; size: .; D: .; J: TRBJ1-2; DNA: TGTGCCAGCTCCTGGTCCGGGGGGGGTAGGGGCTACACCTTC; CDR3: CASSWSGGGRGYTF
V: TRBV27; size: .; D: .; J: TRBJ2-7; DNA: TGTGCCAGCAGTTGGTTCACAGGCTACGAGCAGTACTTC; CDR3: CASSWFTGYEQYF
V: TRBV11-1; size: .; D: .; J: TRBJ1-4; DNA: TGTGCCAGCAGCCGCCAGGCTAATGAAAAACTGTTTTTT; CDR3: CASSRQANEKLFF
V: TRBV27; size: .; D: TRBD1; J: TRBJ1-5; DNA: TGTGCCAGCAGCCTTACAGGGGCCTATGGGAATCAGCCCCAGCATTTT; CDR3: CASSLTGAYGNQPQHF
V: TRBV30; size: .; D: .; J: TRBJ1-5; DNA: TGTGCCTGGAGTGTACGGTCAGGGTTGGGCAATCAGCCCCAGCATTTT; CDR3: CAWSVRSGLGNQPQHF
V: TRBV11-3; size: .; D: TRBD2; J: TRBJ2-1; DNA: TGTGCCAGCAGCCCCGGGGGGAGCGGGGGGGCCTACAATGAGCAGTTCTTC; CDR3: CASSPGGSGGAYNEQFF
V: TRBV27; size: .; D: TRBD2; J: TRBJ2-5; DNA: TGTGCCAGCAGTTTATCGGGACTAGCTGACCAAGAGACCCAGTACTTC; CDR3: CASSLSGLADQETQYF
V: TRBV5-1; size: .; D: TRBD1; J: TRBJ1-1; DNA: TGCGCCAGCAGCGGGGGACAGCTCAACACTGAAGCTTTCTTT; CDR3: CASSGGQLNTEAFF
V: TRBV5-1; size: once; D: .; J: TRBJ2-5; DNA: TGCGCCAGCAGCTTGCCAGAAGAGACCCAGTACTTC; CDR3: CASSLPEETQYF
V: TRBV27; size: .; D: .; J: TRBJ1-6; DNA: TGTGCCAGCAGACTCCAAGAGTCGTCGAATAATTCACCCCTCCACTTT; CDR3: CASRLQESSNNSPLHF
V: TRBV27; size: .; D: .; J: TRBJ1-1; DNA: TGTGCCAGCAGTTTATGGCAGGGGAACACTGAAGCTTTCTTT; CDR3: CASSLWQGNTEAFF
V: TRBV7-2; size: .; D: TRBD2; J: TRBJ2-3; DNA: TGTGCCAGCAGCTTCCGGGACTACACAGATACGCAGTATTTT; CDR3: CASSFRDYTDTQYF
V: TRBV9; size: .; D: TRBD1; J: TRBJ2-2; DNA: TGTGCCAGCAGCGTAAAGGGGGCCGGGACAGCCTTCTCCACCGGGGAGCTGTTTTTT; CDR3: CASSVKGAGTAFSTGELFF
V: TRBV11-2; size: .; D: .; J: TRBJ1-2; DNA: TGTGCCAGCAGCTTAGAGGGGAGTGGCTACACCTTC; CDR3: CASSLEGSGYTF
V: TRBV18; size: .; D: .; J: TRBJ1-1; DNA: TGTGCCAGCTCACCAAGACAGTTAAATATGAACACTGAAGCTTTCTTT; CDR3: CASSPRQLNMNTEAFF
V: TRBV3-1/TRBV3-2; size: .; D: TRBD1; J: TRBJ2-7; DNA: TGTGCCAGCAGCCAAGGAGCTTACCGGGACAGGGGACCACCTACGAGCTCCTACGAGCAGTACTTC; CDR3: CASSQGAYRDRGPPTSSYEQYF
V: TRBV30; size: few; D: TRBD1; J: TRBJ1-4; DNA: TGTGCCTGGAGTGTAGGGACAGGGGAAAAACTGTTTTTT; CDR3: CAWSVGTGEKLFF